A single sample gave rise to the 13 T cell receptor beta chains below, sequenced in a study of T cell responses to AZD1222 COVID-19 vaccine. Only in-frame clones appear in the TCRdb table, and some are missing; sequencing was by immunoSEQ multiplex PCR. Altogether about 150,000 clones are present, around 87% being singletons, with the ten largest covering about 8.9%. The input for sequencing was peripheral blood, taken 28 days after the second AZD1222 dose. All receptors come from an adult who received the AZD1222 COVID-19 vaccine.

The chain is built from TRBV25-1 and TRBJ2-7, with D possibly matching TRBD1 (5 bases). In germline, CDR1 is MGHDK, CDR2 SYGVNS. Trimming shortened V by 8 bases and J by 2 bases, and 13 bases separated the two germline ends. The CDR3 contains 13 residues. The CDR3 coding sequence is TGTGCCAGCGGGGCAGCTGGTACCTACGAGCAGTACTTC. Amino acid sequence: CASGAAGTYEQYF.

The CDR3 reads CASRSTGTDEQYF. The DNA of the CDR3 is TGTGCCAGCAGATCGACAGGGACAGACGAGCAGTACTTC. This rearrangement joins TRBV2 to TRBJ2-7, with 7 nucleotides matching TRBD1. The V gene's germline CDR1 is SNHLY and CDR2 FYNNEI. The V gene end was trimmed by 6 bases and the J gene end by 5 bases; junction bases not matched to a gene: 7. The CDR3 consists of 13 residues.

The chain combines TRBV7-2 with TRBJ2-5, with D perhaps being TRBD1 or TRBD2 (5 bases each). V lost 4 bases and J lost 5, with 11 bases in between. Germline V gives CDR1 SGHTA, CDR2 FQGNSA. This CDR3 has 13 residues. The CDR3 reads CASSSGWGETQYF. The CDR3 nucleotides read TGTGCCAGCAGCTCAGGGTGGGGGGAGACCCAGTACTTC.

The chain has TRBV28 and TRBJ2-1; 10 bases are shared with TRBD2. V shed 4 bases and J 8 bases; nucleotides not matched to a gene: 23. The CDR3 extends over 20 amino acids. Germline V CDR1 and CDR2: MDHEN, SYDVKM. This CDR3 is CASSSLHDLELAGKRYEQFF. DNA for the CDR3: TGTGCCAGCAGTTCCCTCCATGACCTAGAACTAGCGGGAAAAAGGTATGAGCAGTTCTTC.

The chain couples TRBV20-1 to TRBJ1-4; no reliable D call. Between the trimmed V and J ends, which lost 4 bases and 8 bases, there was a span of 8 bases. Germline lookup yields CDR1 DFQATT and CDR2 SNEGSKA (reference sequence). The CDR3 is made up of 11 amino acids. CDR3 sequence: CSAIFFEKLFF. CDR3 sequence (DNA): TGCAGTGCTATTTTTTTCGAAAAACTGTTTTTT.

Written as DNA, the CDR3 is TGTGCCAGCGCTGGCGGGACAGGGAAAAACATTCAGTACTTC. Its translation: CASAGGTGKNIQYF. The V call is TRBV28, the J call TRBJ2-4; 9 nucleotides agree with TRBD1. The CDR3 contains 14 residues. With 8 bases clipped from V and 4 bases from J, the junction kept 6 bases outside the gene matches. The germline V gene has CDR1 MDHEN and CDR2 SYDVKM.

This chain joins TRBV6-5 and TRBJ1-1; tentative D call: TRBD1 (5 bases). Trimming took 0 bases from V and 1 from J, leaving 9 bases between them. This CDR3 contains 15 residues. Germline-derived CDR1 and CDR2 are MNHEY and SVGAGI. In DNA, the CDR3 is TGTGCCAGCAGTTACTCCGGGGGGAAGAACACTGAAGCTTTCTTT. Protein sequence: CASSYSGGKNTEAFF.

The rearrangement joins TRBV24-1 to TRBJ1-1; 8 nucleotides align to TRBD1. The CDR3 sequence is 15 residues long. Trimming cost V 4 bases and J 3 bases; bases outside gene matches: 6. Germline assignment: CDR1 KGHDR and CDR2 SFDVKD. This CDR3 is CATSEAGTGYTEAFF. The CDR3 DNA follows: TGTGCCACCAGTGAAGCCGGGACAGGATACACTGAAGCTTTCTTT.

J is TRBJ2-7 and V is TRBV10-1; D not certain. The CDR3 is 13 amino acids. V dropped 8 bases and J dropped 4 bases, with 15 bases sitting between them. In germline, CDR1 is WNHNN, CDR2 SYGVQD (reference sequence). DNA of the CDR3: TGCGCCAGCGCCCTCTCGTGCGGATACGAGCAGTACTTC. Residues: CASALSCGYEQYF.

The chain links TRBV6-1 to TRBJ1-3; D is ambiguous. The V end lost 0 bases, the J end lost 0 bases, and 9 bases lay between the germline ends. The germline gives CDR1 MNHNS, CDR2 SASEGT. The CDR3 sequence is 16 residues long. Written as DNA, the CDR3 is TGTGCCAGCAGTGAAGCGCTTCAGATCTCTGGAAACACCATATATTTT. Protein product: CASSEALQISGNTIYF.

This chain uses TRBV7-2 with TRBJ2-7, with TRBD2 matching 15 bases. The V and J ends lost 2 bases and 3 bases, in that order; junction bases with no gene match: 11. The CDR3 consists of 19 residues. Germline lookup yields CDR1 SGHTA and CDR2 FQGNSA. Here the CDR3 reads CASSLPGLAGGPRDYEQYF. DNA of the CDR3: TGTGCCAGCAGCTTACCGGGACTAGCGGGAGGTCCACGAGACTACGAGCAGTACTTC.

The chain carries TRBV7-9 and TRBJ2-5; D is perhaps TRBD2 (5 bases). The V end lost 1 base, the J end lost 4 bases, and 10 bases lay between the germline ends. The length of the CDR3 is 14 residues. Germline CDR1 is SEHNR and CDR2 is FQNEAQ (reference sequence). CDR3 sequence (DNA): TGTGCCAGCAGCTTAGGTGGTCGGGGAGAGACCCAGTACTTC. Translation: CASSLGGRGETQYF.

The chain uses TRBV28 and TRBJ1-4; 7 nucleotides agree with TRBD1. Germline loops: CDR1 MDHEN, CDR2 SYDVKM. This CDR3 has 13 amino acids. J gave up 5 bases and V 8 bases, and 5 bases lay outside the gene matches. CDR3: CASWTGLNEKLFF. Here the CDR3 DNA reads TGTGCCAGCTGGACAGGTCTAAATGAAAAACTGTTTTTT.